This T cell receptor beta chain was obtained from a study of chronic HIV infection and antiretroviral therapy. This clonotype was recorded many times. There are 14 residues in the CDR3. Germline CDR1 LGHDT, CDR2 YNNKEL (reference sequence). The V and J ends lost 2 bases and 6 bases respectively, with 14 bases between them. From the 5' RACE reads, TCRdb called clonotypes with MiXCR, one entry per CDR3 protein. Of more than 25,000 distinct CDR3 sequences listed, around 9% are singletons. The sample was peripheral blood. The receptor was derived from an adult who had HIV and had not received antiretroviral therapy, or was an uninfected healthy control (not recorded which). The rearrangement joins TRBV3-1 to TRBJ2-7, with D unresolved. The CDR3 sequence: CASSQRAGSGEQYF. The CDR3, as DNA: TGTGCCAGCAGCCAAAGGGCCGGATCCGGCGAGCAGTACTTC.